The rows below give T cell receptor beta chains drawn from one sample of a study of T cell responses to AZD1222 COVID-19 vaccine. Only in-frame clones appear in the TCRdb table, and some are missing; sequencing was by immunoSEQ multiplex PCR. The sample has some 130,000 clones; over 75% are singletons. Source: peripheral blood, taken on day 0 of AZD1222 vaccination. Receptors originate from an adult in good health. Each CDR3 is given with its conserved first and last residue. The order of the fields is V gene, clone size, J gene, D gene, CDR3 length, CDR3 protein, CDR3 DNA. The D gene is left open where the match is weak. Clone size is given for some rows only: seen once, a few or many times, or a class if the clone is expanded.

TRBV18	NA	TRBJ2-7	TRBD2	15	CASSATSGLSYEQYF	TGTGCCAGCTCGGCGACTAGCGGCCTCTCCTACGAGCAGTACTTC
TRBV11-3	NA	TRBJ1-2	TRBD1	17	CASSSVGQARFRAGYTF	TGTGCCAGCAGTTCCGTGGGACAGGCCAGGTTCAGGGCCGGCTACACCTTC
TRBV6-2/TRBV6-3	NA	TRBJ2-2	TRBD1	18	CASSYNLRTGGNTGELFF	TGTGCCAGCAGTTACAACCTCCGGACAGGGGGGAACACCGGGGAGCTGTTTTTT
TRBV4-1	NA	TRBJ2-7	NA	13	CASSQFRAYEQYF	TGCGCCAGCAGCCAATTTCGCGCCTACGAGCAGTACTTC
TRBV27	NA	TRBJ1-6	TRBD1	15	CASRPGGEFRSPLHF	TGTGCCAGCCGACCAGGGGGCGAGTTTCGATCACCCCTCCACTTT
TRBV12-3/TRBV12-4	NA	TRBJ1-4	TRBD1	11	CASSATGELFF	TGTGCCAGCAGTGCTACAGGGGAACTGTTTTTT
TRBV12-3/TRBV12-4	medium-sized	TRBJ2-2	NA	12	CASSSATGELFF	TGTGCCAGCTCGAGTGCCACCGGGGAGCTGTTTTTT
TRBV9	once	TRBJ2-7	NA	15	CASSVRGARWDEQYF	TGTGCCAGCAGCGTAAGGGGGGCTAGATGGGACGAGCAGTACTTC
TRBV6-4	NA	TRBJ2-2	TRBD1	16	CASNIHRGENTGELFF	TGTGCCAGCAATATACACAGGGGCGAGAACACCGGGGAGCTGTTTTTT
TRBV27	NA	TRBJ1-6	NA	18	CASSSKHRASGLNSPLHF	TGTGCCAGCAGTTCGAAGCACAGGGCCTCTGGACTTAATTCACCCCTCCACTTT
TRBV7-9	NA	TRBJ1-1	NA	13	CASSLAGATEAFF	TGTGCCAGCAGCTTAGCAGGGGCCACTGAAGCTTTCTTT
TRBV7-9	NA	TRBJ2-7	NA	13	CASSPNSAYEQYF	TGTGCCAGCAGTCCCAACTCCGCCTACGAGCAGTACTTC
TRBV30	NA	TRBJ1-5	TRBD1	12	CALDRDDQPQHF	TGTGCCCTCGACAGGGACGATCAGCCCCAGCATTTT